These 18 T cell receptor beta chains share one sample of origin, sequenced in a study of Ad26.COV2.S vaccination and SARS-CoV-2 variants. The treatment: about 20 received Ad26.COV2.S at low or high dose, single or two shots; 5 received placebo; per-sample allocation not given. Day 63 following the first vaccine or placebo injection was when the samples were taken. The assay was immunoSEQ multiplex PCR, and TCRdb's table has in-frame clones only and misses some. The profile shows 300,000 to 350,000 clones, 70% to 90% of them singletons. The sequencing here drew on peripheral blood, taken in a trial of Ad26.COV2.S vaccine versus placebo. The receptors were sampled from a person between 18 and 65 years old who received the Ad26.COV2.S COVID-19 vaccine or a placebo.

This clone appeared a single time. Written as DNA, the CDR3 is TGTGCCAGCAGTGAGAACGTGGGGGGCCAAGAGACCCAGTACTTC. This sequence encodes CASSENVGGQETQYF. J is TRBJ2-5 and V is TRBV6-1; a possible D gene is TRBD2 (6 bases). V dropped 3 bases and J dropped 1 base, with 12 bases sitting between them. Germline V gene lookup returns CDR1 MNHNS and CDR2 SASEGT. The CDR3 contains 15 residues.

The table lists this clone with a few counts. The gene calls are TRBV3-1 (or the pseudogene TRBV3-2) and TRBJ1-5; 10 bases match TRBD1. The CDR3 extends over 14 amino acids. Trimming removed 4 bases from V and 9 bases from J; junction bases left unmatched: 6. The germline V gene encodes CDR1 LGHDT and CDR2 YNNKEL (reference sequence). CDR3 sequence (DNA): TGTGCCAGCAGCCCGGGACAGGGGAGTCGGCCCCAGCATTTT. Its translation: CASSPGQGSRPQHF.

This chain connects TRBV5-1 to TRBJ2-1, with a tentative D call TRBD2 (6 bases). V shed 4 bases and J shed 0 bases, with 11 bases lying between them. Germline lookup yields CDR1 SGHRS and CDR2 YFSETQ. The CDR3 consists of 15 residues. This chain's CDR3 is CASSVSGSSYNEQFF. CDR3 coding DNA: TGCGCCAGCAGCGTTAGCGGTAGCTCCTACAATGAGCAGTTCTTC.

This sequence joins TRBV7-9 and TRBJ1-1; possibly TRBD1 for D (6 bases). Trimming pared 5 bases from V and 3 bases from J, leaving 25 bases between. This CDR3 is 18 amino acids long. Germline V gene data show CDR1 as SEHNR and CDR2 as FQNEAQ (reference sequence). CDR3: CASSPRGGARDGDTEAFF. The CDR3 DNA reads TGTGCCAGCAGCCCCCGGGGGGGGGCGCGTGATGGAGACACTGAAGCTTTCTTT. Full variable domain (rest looked up from reference TRBV7-9 and TRBJ1-1): DTGVSQNPRHKITKRGQNVTFRCDPISEHNRLYWYRQTLGQGPEFLTYFQNEAQLEKSRLLSDRFSAERPKGSFSTLEIQRTEQGDSAMYLCASSPRGGARDGDTEAFFGQGTRLTVV.

The chain recombines TRBV7-9 with TRBJ2-2; D is perhaps TRBD2 (7 bases). Germline CDR1 and CDR2: SEHNR and FQNEAQ (reference sequence). CDR3 length equals 16 residues. With 3 bases removed from V and 2 bases from J, the gap between germline ends came to 13 bases. The CDR3 loop is CASSFVGGGNTGELFF. CDR3 in DNA: TGTGCCAGCAGCTTTGTTGGCGGGGGCAACACCGGGGAGCTGTTTTTT.

This clone was seen just once. The V call is TRBV7-3, the J call TRBJ2-2; the match to TRBD2 covers 13 bases. The germline V gene has CDR1 SGHTA and CDR2 FQGTGA. Trimming at V came to 5 bases and at J to 7 bases, leaving 10 bases not matched to a gene. The CDR3 is 17 residues long. The CDR3 DNA reads as TGTGCCAGCAGCCCCGATCCGGGACTAGCGGGAATCGGGGAGCTGTTTTTT. Protein product: CASSPDPGLAGIGELFF.

The chain combines TRBV3-1 (or the pseudogene TRBV3-2) with TRBJ1-5, with no clear D. The germline V and J ends were trimmed by 3 bases and 7 bases, with 13 bases remaining between them. The CDR3 is 14 amino acids. Germline CDR1 is LGHDT and CDR2 is YNNKEL (reference sequence). The CDR3 region has the DNA TGTGCCAGCAGCCAGCGGAGGGAAGGACAGCCCCAGCATTTT. Protein sequence: CASSQRREGQPQHF.

This chain connects TRBV5-1 to TRBJ1-2, with D uncertain. Germline V gene sequence: CDR1 SGHRS, CDR2 YFSETQ. CDR3 length: 15 residues. V shed 0 bases and J shed 1 base, with 10 bases lying between them. This CDR3 is CASSLANKGNYGYTF. CDR3 in DNA: TGCGCCAGCAGCTTGGCCAATAAAGGTAACTATGGCTACACCTTC.

This chain joins TRBV28 and TRBJ1-1; a weak D match, TRBD1 (5 bases). V was pared by 6 bases and J by 4 bases, with 18 bases between. The CDR3 is 15 amino acids. The germline CDR1 and CDR2 sequences are MDHEN and SYDVKM. CDR3 region: CASSRRGGYATEAFF. CDR3 coding DNA: TGTGCCAGCAGCCGCCGGGGCGGGTATGCCACTGAAGCTTTCTTT.

The rearrangement uses TRBV5-1 and TRBJ2-1, with TRBD2 matching 8 bases. Germline CDR1 reads SGHRS; CDR2 reads YFSETQ. V was clipped by 0 bases and J by 9 bases; unmatched bases: 11. The CDR3 covers 16 residues. For the CDR3, the DNA is TGCGCCAGCAGCTTGGGCCCAGCGGGGGCCGGGATTGAGCAGTTCTTC. Amino acids: CASSLGPAGAGIEQFF.

The chain employs TRBV7-8 and TRBJ1-1; D is unresolved. CDR3 size: 16 residues. With 5 bases removed from V and 0 bases from J, the gap between germline ends came to 16 bases. Germline V gives CDR1 SGHVS, CDR2 FQNEAQ. CDR3 nucleotides: TGTGCCAGCAGCCCTCGAGACACACAATTGAACACTGAAGCTTTCTTT. Protein sequence: CASSPRDTQLNTEAFF.

The chain recombines TRBV7-2 with TRBJ2-7; tentative D call: TRBD1 (5 bases). The CDR3 spans 13 residues. The germline V gene has CDR1 SGHTA and CDR2 FQGNSA. The V gene lost 5 bases and the J gene lost 3 bases, with 11 bases spanning the gap. CDR3 nucleotides: TGTGCCAGCAGCGAGGACATATTCTACGAGCAGTACTTC. It codes for CASSEDIFYEQYF.

This sequence joins TRBV18 and TRBJ1-5, with no clear D. V lost 6 bases to trimming and J lost 5 bases, with 11 bases between them. Germline loops: CDR1 KGHSH, CDR2 LQKENI. This CDR3 contains 13 residues. The CDR3 sequence is CASSPNPDQPQHF. CDR3 in DNA: TGTGCCAGCTCCCCTAACCCCGATCAGCCCCAGCATTTT.

The chain recombines TRBV11-1 with TRBJ2-1, with 8 bases identical to TRBD2. Germline V gene data show CDR1 as SGHAT and CDR2 as FQDESV (reference sequence). V dropped 5 bases and J dropped 7; count of bases not matched to a gene: 10. The CDR3 runs 15 residues. In DNA form, the CDR3 reads TGTGCCAGCAGCGGGGGGTCTAGCGGGCGTAATGAGCAGTTCTTC. Encoded protein: CASSGGSSGRNEQFF.

The chain links TRBV19 to TRBJ2-6, with no clear D. The germline CDR1 and CDR2 sequences are LNHDA and SQIVND (reference sequence). V lost 7 bases, J lost 3 bases, and 10 bases lay in between. This CDR3 is built from 14 residues. The CDR3 region has the DNA TGTGCCAGTACAGTTGGGCATGGGGCCAACGTCCTGACTTTC. This encodes CASTVGHGANVLTF.

The genes are TRBV24-1 and TRBJ2-1; a weak D match, TRBD2 (5 bases). The germline CDR1 and CDR2 sequences are KGHDR and SFDVKD. Trimming stripped 5 bases from V and 6 bases from J, with 22 bases between. The CDR3 sequence is 17 residues long. The CDR3, as DNA: TGTGCCACCAGTGCCAACCCTGGGAGAGAGCGAGGCAATGAGCAGTTCTTC. It is translated as CATSANPGRERGNEQFF.

The rearrangement uses TRBV6-6 and TRBJ1-6, with D unclear. The CDR3 covers 15 residues. The germline CDR1 and CDR2 sequences are MNHNY and SVGAGI (reference sequence). V dropped 5 bases and J dropped 6 bases, with 14 bases sitting between them. The CDR3 bases are TGTGCCAGCAGTCGTTCCGTCGAGGTTAATTCACCCCTCCACTTT. This translates into CASSRSVEVNSPLHF.

The rearrangement joins TRBV11-2 to TRBJ1-1; D not resolved. Trimming stripped 4 bases from V and 1 base from J, with 7 bases between. The CDR3 spans 13 residues. Per the germline V gene, CDR1 is SGHAT and CDR2 is FQNNGV. The CDR3: CASSWTGNTEAFF. The CDR3 DNA reads TGTGCCAGCAGCTGGACGGGGAACACTGAAGCTTTCTTT. Together with reference TRBV11-2 and TRBJ1-1, the CDR3 gives the full variable domain: EAGVAQSPRYKIIEKRQSVAFWCNPISGHATLYWYQQILGQGPKLLIQFQNNGVVDDSQLPKDRFSAERLKGVDSTLKIQPAKLEDSAVYLCASSWTGNTEAFFGQGTRLTVV.